These 30 T cell receptor beta chains originate from one sample sequenced in a study of beta chain features in type 1 diabetes. General study findings and limits: Shortening that was moderate but significant affected the TCRB CDR3s of Type 1 diabetes patients in all four CD4+ subsets.

Sequencing targeted expressed TCRB transcripts, as all isolated RNA had been reverse transcribed. Generated by immunoSEQ multiplex PCR, the TCRdb table keeps only in-frame clones and is missing some. This table holds 240,000 or so clones, roughly 13% found once. Their antigens are not known. Source material: naive CD4+ T cells from blood. The receptors derive from a young man with type 1 diabetes.

This clone was seen a few times. The rearrangement joins TRBV13 to TRBJ1-3; D uncertain. The germline V gene has CDR1 PRHDT and CDR2 FYEKMQ (reference sequence). This CDR3 region has 14 residues. The V end was cut by 6 bases, the J end by 0 bases, with 9 bases between. The CDR3 reads CASREGGSGNTIYF. The CDR3 region has the DNA TGTGCCAGCAGAGAGGGCGGCTCTGGAAACACCATATATTTT.

J is TRBJ2-4 and V is TRBV29-1; TRBD1 matches 7 bases. The junction had 4 bases not matched to a gene; V was cut back by 5 bases and J by 3 bases. Germline assignment: CDR1 SQVTM and CDR2 ANQGSEA. This CDR3 region has 13 residues. The CDR3 spells CSVKGAGKNIQYF. DNA for the CDR3: TGCAGCGTTAAGGGGGCGGGCAAAAACATTCAGTACTTC.

This chain connects TRBV18 to TRBJ2-3; TRBD2 aligns across 7 bases. There are 16 residues in the CDR3. The germline V gene encodes CDR1 KGHSH and CDR2 LQKENI. V lost 2 bases, J lost 4 bases, and 9 bases stayed unmatched. The CDR3 DNA follows: TGTGCCAGCTCACCATTAGAGCGGGGAGGGTCAGATACGCAGTATTTT. Its translation: CASSPLERGGSDTQYF.

J is TRBJ2-5 and V is TRBV9; 12 bases are shared with TRBD1. Per the germline V gene, CDR1 is SGDLS and CDR2 is YYNGEE. The CDR3 spans 16 residues. With V trimmed by 4 bases and J by 5 bases, 9 bases remained unmatched. In nucleotides, the CDR3 is TGTGCCAGCAGCCCCCGAGGGACAGGGGGCGGGGAGACCCAGTACTTC. Residues: CASSPRGTGGGETQYF.

The chain couples TRBV29-1 to TRBJ2-5, with D maybe TRBD1 (5 bases). The germline V gene encodes CDR1 SQVTM and CDR2 ANQGSEA. The CDR3 contains 13 residues. V gave up 1 base and J gave up 2 bases, with 8 bases separating them. The CDR3 nucleotides are TGCAGCGTTGAAGGGGGCGCTCAAGAGACCCAGTACTTC. It codes for CSVEGGAQETQYF. The whole variable domain, remainder taken from reference TRBV29-1 and TRBJ2-5, is SAVISQKPSRDICQRGTSLTIQCQVDSQVTMMFWYRQQPGQSLTLIATANQGSEATYESGFVIDKFPISRPNLTFSTLTVSNMSPEDSSIYLCSVEGGAQETQYFGPGTRLLVL.

This clone was observed at least ten times. The V and J genes are TRBV30 and TRBJ2-6, with 8 bases identical to TRBD1. V shed 3 bases and J 2 bases; nucleotides not matched to a gene: 3. Germline CDR1 GTSNPN, CDR2 SVGIG (reference sequence). The length of the CDR3 is 15 residues. The CDR3 sequence is CAWRMDRAGANVLTF. CDR3 bases: TGTGCCTGGAGGATGGACAGGGCTGGGGCCAACGTCCTGACTTTC.

The chain has TRBV29-1 and TRBJ2-3; 14 bases fit TRBD2. The CDR3 is 15 residues long. Germline V gene lookup returns CDR1 SQVTM and CDR2 ANQGSEA. The V gene end was trimmed by 4 bases and the J gene end by 4 bases; junction bases not matched to a gene: 4. CDR3 residues: CSVGLAGGYADTQYF. The CDR3 DNA is TGCAGCGTTGGACTAGCGGGAGGGTACGCAGATACGCAGTATTTT.

V usage is TRBV27 and J usage is TRBJ2-2; D is unresolved. CDR3 length equals 14 residues. Germline loops: CDR1 MNHEY, CDR2 SMNVEV (reference sequence). V shed 2 bases and J shed 7 bases, with 11 bases lying between them. For the CDR3, the DNA is TGTGCCAGCAGTTTACTGGCTAGTATCGGGGAGCTGTTTTTT. Translating it yields CASSLLASIGELFF.

This clone turned up a few times. V is TRBV7-9 and J is TRBJ2-2; 7 nucleotides match TRBD1. Trimming at V came to 3 bases and at J to 6 bases, leaving 7 bases not matched to a gene. Germline CDR1 is SEHNR and CDR2 is FQNEAQ (reference sequence). The CDR3 runs 15 residues. The CDR3 sequence: CASSFGTATPGELFF. CDR3 bases: TGTGCCAGCAGCTTCGGGACAGCGACTCCCGGGGAGCTGTTTTTT.

The DNA for the CDR3 is TGTGCCAGCAGTGTTCTTTGGCGGGGAAAACTGTTTTTT. Protein sequence: CASSVLWRGKLFF. This rearrangement joins TRBV2 to TRBJ1-4; no clear D gene. There are 13 residues in the CDR3. With 4 bases removed from V and 10 bases from J, the gap between germline ends came to 13 bases. Germline V CDR1 and CDR2: SNHLY, FYNNEI.

This clone occurred a few times. This rearrangement joins TRBV9 to TRBJ2-2; D ambiguous. Trimming shortened V by 1 base and J by 7 bases, and 20 bases separated the two germline ends. Germline V gene lookup returns CDR1 SGDLS and CDR2 YYNGEE. The CDR3 has 17 amino acids. CDR3 DNA: TGTGCCAGCAGCGTAAATAGTGGGCACCTGGAACTCGGGGAGCTGTTTTTT. It codes for CASSVNSGHLELGELFF.

The V call is TRBV6-1, the J call TRBJ1-2; the match to TRBD1 covers 9 bases. The ends lost 6 bases at V and 5 bases at J; junction bases unmatched: 7. This CDR3 contains 14 residues. Looked up from germline, CDR1 is MNHNS and CDR2 is SASEGT. The CDR3 DNA reads TGTGCCAGCAGCGGACAGGGGTTTGGGTATGGCTACACCTTC. This codes for CASSGQGFGYGYTF.

In its sample, this clone was seen a few times. The chain employs TRBV30 and TRBJ2-5; 8 bases are a match to TRBD1. The length of the CDR3 is 16 residues. The V gene end was trimmed by 2 bases and the J gene end by 5 bases; junction bases not matched to a gene: 13. Germline assignment: CDR1 GTSNPN and CDR2 SVGIG (reference sequence). The CDR3, as DNA: TGTGCCTGGAGTACGGCAGGGGGCGCGACTTGGGAGACCCAGTACTTC. Translated, it gives CAWSTAGGATWETQYF. Full variable domain (remainder filled in from reference TRBV30 and TRBJ2-5): SQTIHQWPATLVQPVGSPLSLECTVEGTSNPNLYWYRQAAGRGLQLLFYSVGIGQISSEVPQNLSASRPQDRQFILSSKKLLLSDSGFYLCAWSTAGGATWETQYFGPGTRLLVL.

The V call is TRBV2, the J call TRBJ1-5; no clear D. Germline assignment: CDR1 SNHLY and CDR2 FYNNEI. V shed 4 bases and J shed 0 bases, with 7 bases lying between them. This CDR3 contains 14 residues. The CDR3 DNA is TGTGCCAGCAGTGCTACAGATAGCAATCAGCCCCAGCATTTT. Translated: CASSATDSNQPQHF.

The chain recombines TRBV7-9 with TRBJ1-2; weak D call: TRBD1 (6 bases). The CDR3 runs to 13 residues. CDR1 and CDR2 (germline): SEHNR, FQNEAQ (reference sequence). With 1 base removed from V and 4 bases from J, the gap between germline ends came to 7 bases. In nucleotides, the CDR3 is TGTGCCAGCAGCTTAGGGACAGCCTATGGCTACACCTTC. Amino acid sequence: CASSLGTAYGYTF.

This chain links TRBV10-3 with TRBJ1-2, with 8 bases matching TRBD1. V lost 0 bases, J lost 5 bases, and 5 bases stayed unmatched. CDR3 size: 15 residues. Germline-derived CDR1 and CDR2 are ENHRY and SYGVKD. In nucleotides, the CDR3 is TGTGCCATCAGTGAGTCGAGTCAGGGGGCATATGGCTACACCTTC. As protein: CAISESSQGAYGYTF.

This clone was seen a handful of times. The rearrangement links TRBV2 to TRBJ2-2; 7 nucleotides line up with TRBD1. CDR3 size: 14 residues. Germline assignment: CDR1 SNHLY and CDR2 FYNNEI. J lost 3 bases, V lost 7 bases, and 5 bases had no gene match. DNA of the CDR3: TGTGCCAGCACTAGGGACAGCTACACCGGGGAGCTGTTTTTT. Encoded protein: CASTRDSYTGELFF.

This clone occurred a few times. The CDR3 DNA follows: TGTGCCAGCAGTGTCCAGTTAAATTCACCCCTCCACTTT. The encoded protein is CASSVQLNSPLHF. The chain joins TRBV6-1 to TRBJ1-6; D unresolved. Germline V gives CDR1 MNHNS, CDR2 SASEGT. Deletions cut 4 bases from V and 7 bases from J, with 8 bases between. The CDR3 has 13 amino acids.

The table lists this clone with a few counts. The V and J genes are TRBV5-4 and TRBJ1-1; D may be TRBD1 (5 bases). Germline values: CDR1 SGHNT, CDR2 YYREEE (reference sequence). V lost 2 bases and J 0 bases, leaving 11 bases between the germline ends. The CDR3 covers 15 residues. The CDR3 DNA follows: TGTGCCAGCAGCTTTGCAGGGAGGGTGAACACTGAAGCTTTCTTT. It encodes CASSFAGRVNTEAFF.

This chain joins TRBV18 and TRBJ2-1, with D possibly being TRBD2 (5 bases). Trimming stripped 3 bases from V and 4 bases from J, with 13 bases between. This CDR3 spans 15 amino acids. Looked up from germline, CDR1 is KGHSH and CDR2 is LQKENI. CDR3 sequence (DNA): TGTGCCAGCTCACCTGACGCGGGTTGGTACAATGAGCAGTTCTTC. This encodes CASSPDAGWYNEQFF.

The chain is built from TRBV29-1 and TRBJ2-5, with a tentative D call TRBD2 (6 bases). Germline CDR1 reads SQVTM; CDR2 reads ANQGSEA. This CDR3 region has 12 residues. V lost 3 bases to trimming and J lost 4 bases, with 9 bases between them. This chain's CDR3 is CSVEEGPETQYF. DNA of the CDR3: TGCAGCGTTGAGGAGGGCCCAGAGACCCAGTACTTC. Filled out from reference TRBV29-1 and TRBJ2-5, the complete variable domain reads SAVISQKPSRDICQRGTSLTIQCQVDSQVTMMFWYRQQPGQSLTLIATANQGSEATYESGFVIDKFPISRPNLTFSTLTVSNMSPEDSSIYLCSVEEGPETQYFGPGTRLLVL.

The gene calls are TRBV10-3 and TRBJ2-2, with TRBD1 matching over 10 bases. Germline CDR1 and CDR2: ENHRY and SYGVKD. The CDR3 is 16 amino acids. J lost 3 bases, V lost 6 bases, and 7 bases had no gene match. The CDR3 loop reads CAISRTGGIDTGELFF. The CDR3 coding sequence is TGTGCCATCAGCAGGACAGGGGGGATTGACACCGGGGAGCTGTTTTTT.

This clone was found a few times. V gene TRBV6-5 combines with J gene TRBJ1-1; tentatively, D is TRBD1 (6 bases). Germline lookup yields CDR1 MNHEY and CDR2 SVGAGI. The CDR3 is made up of 11 amino acids. V lost 8 bases and J 4 bases, leaving 8 bases between the germline ends. CDR3 region: CASQGPTEAFF. The CDR3 nucleotides are TGTGCCAGCCAGGGGCCCACTGAAGCTTTCTTT.

This clone was counted between two and nine times. V usage is TRBV29-1 and J usage is TRBJ2-1; D gene unclear. Germline CDR1 SQVTM, CDR2 ANQGSEA. V was pared by 2 bases and J by 10 bases, with 6 bases between. This CDR3 has 10 residues. The CDR3 DNA sequence: TGCAGCGTTGAACGAGAGGAGCAGTTCTTC. It encodes CSVEREEQFF.

This clone was detected only a few times. V and J are TRBV4-1 and TRBJ2-1; possibly TRBD2 for D (6 bases). CDR1 is MGHRA, CDR2 YSYEKL, per germline. The CDR3 is 15 amino acids. V shed 1 base and J shed 7 bases, with 14 bases lying between them. The CDR3 is CASSQGHGGENEQFF. The CDR3 nucleotides read TGCGCCAGCAGCCAAGGTCACGGCGGGGAAAATGAGCAGTTCTTC.

This clone came up a few times. CDR3 amino acids: CASSASGRNQETQYF. CDR3 DNA: TGTGCCAGCTCGGCTAGCGGGAGGAACCAAGAGACCCAGTACTTC. The rearrangement joins TRBV7-2 to TRBJ2-5, with 11 positions matching TRBD2. The CDR3 runs to 15 residues. V shed 8 bases, J shed 0 bases, and the junction held 5 bases outside the gene matches. The germline V gene encodes CDR1 SGHTA and CDR2 FQGNSA.

The chain uses TRBV5-1 and TRBJ2-7, with 10 bases lining up with TRBD1. This CDR3 comprises 16 residues. From germline, CDR1 is SGHRS and CDR2 YFSETQ. Trimming removed 4 bases from V and 6 bases from J; junction bases left unmatched: 13. The CDR3, as DNA: TGCGCCAGCAGCAGAAACCCCGGGACAGGGGACCCCGAGCAGTACTTC. It specifies CASSRNPGTGDPEQYF.

The chain has TRBV11-2 and TRBJ2-3, with D perhaps TRBD1 (6 bases). The CDR3 loop spans 12 amino acids. V lost 6 bases and J lost 6, with 10 bases in between. CDR1 and CDR2 (germline): SGHAT, FQNNGV. CDR3 in DNA: TGTGCCAGCAGGAGACAGGCGGATACGCAGTATTTT. Translated, it gives CASRRQADTQYF.

Worth noting for this clone: Distinct nucleotide sequences in the sample also encode this CDR3. J is TRBJ2-3 and V is TRBV7-9; D remains ambiguous. The CDR3 is 12 amino acids. The V gene's germline CDR1 is SEHNR and CDR2 FQNEAQ (reference sequence). Trimming removed 5 bases at V and 2 bases at J, with 5 bases between. In DNA, the CDR3 is TGTGCCAGCAGCCCAAACACAGATACGCAGTATTTT. This encodes CASSPNTDTQYF.

The J gene is TRBJ2-7, the V gene TRBV10-3, with 13 nucleotides matching TRBD2. The CDR3 is made up of 17 amino acids. V dropped 0 bases and J dropped 0; count of bases not matched to a gene: 2. Germline CDR1 ENHRY, CDR2 SYGVKD. The CDR3 DNA reads as TGTGCCATCAGTGAGTCCGGGACTAGCGGGACCTCCTACGAGCAGTACTTC. It encodes CAISESGTSGTSYEQYF.